The 10 T cell receptor beta chains below come from one sample, sequenced in a study of CD8+CD57+ T cells in acquired aplastic anemia. Genomic DNA provided the template from which TCR beta VDJ and CDR3 profiles were obtained. Each CDR3 protein gets one entry after TCRdb re-called the reads with MiXCR. The table includes around 230,000 distinct CDR3 sequences, around 60% detected once. Sequences were obtained from sorted CD4+, CD8+, or CD8+CD57+ T cells (not recorded which) from PBMCs. Receptors were obtained from a human donor in good health.

The chain couples TRBV12-3 or TRBV12-4 to TRBJ1-2; 7 nucleotides align to TRBD1. The CDR3 spans 16 residues. With V trimmed by 3 bases and J by 5 bases, 12 bases remained unmatched. The CDR3 region is CASSFHSDRAGYGYTF. DNA of the CDR3: TGTGCCAGCAGTTTCCACTCAGACAGGGCGGGGTATGGCTACACCTTC.

The V and J genes are TRBV10-3 and TRBJ2-5; weak D call: TRBD2 (5 bases). The germline V and J ends were trimmed by 1 base and 2 bases, with 17 bases remaining between them. Germline V gene data show CDR1 as ENHRY and CDR2 as SYGVKD. The CDR3 totals 17 residues. The CDR3 region is CAISEFRGLTPQETQYF. For the CDR3, the DNA is TGTGCCATCAGTGAGTTCCGGGGTCTCACCCCTCAAGAGACCCAGTACTTC.

V and J are TRBV24-1 and TRBJ2-2, with a weak D call TRBD2 (5 bases). Germline V lookup: CDR1 KGHDR, CDR2 SFDVKD. CDR3 size: 14 residues. The ends were cut back, 4 bases at V and 8 bases at J, with 13 bases in the middle. CDR3 sequence reads: CATSDPDYAGELFF. In DNA, the CDR3 is TGTGCCACCAGTGACCCCGACTACGCGGGGGAGCTGTTTTTT.

This clonotype was seen more than once but under ten times. The CDR3 sequence: CASSVDPSSYNEQFF. The CDR3 DNA is TGTGCCAGCAGCGTTGACCCTAGCTCCTACAATGAGCAGTTCTTC. V is TRBV7-2 and J is TRBJ2-1; D call uncertain. Per germline, CDR1 SGHTA and CDR2 FQGNSA. The V and J ends lost 5 bases and 0 bases respectively, with 11 bases between them. The CDR3 runs 15 residues.

This chain connects TRBV2 to TRBJ2-1, with D possibly being TRBD2 (5 bases). Trimming removed 1 base from V and 8 bases from J, with 18 bases in between. The germline V gene has CDR1 SNHLY and CDR2 FYNNEI. The CDR3 runs to 16 residues. Here the CDR3 reads CASSEDPGKVIHEQFF. DNA for the CDR3: TGTGCCAGCAGTGAAGATCCCGGGAAGGTGATCCATGAGCAGTTCTTC.

This clonotype is a singleton in its sample. This chain links TRBV5-5 with TRBJ2-1; D is possibly TRBD2 (5 bases). V lost 4 bases and J lost 3, with 11 bases in between. Per germline, CDR1 SGHKS and CDR2 YYEKEE (reference sequence). This CDR3 has 14 residues. CDR3 bases: TGTGCCAGCAGCCCGGACTGGCTCTACAATGAGCAGTTCTTC. It codes for CASSPDWLYNEQFF.

This clonotype was counted ten times or more. V and J are TRBV7-8 and TRBJ2-7; maybe TRBD2 (6 bases). Germline V lookup: CDR1 SGHVS, CDR2 FQNEAQ. V was trimmed by 6 bases and J by 6 bases, leaving 9 bases between them. The CDR3 has 11 residues. CDR3 bases: TGTGCCAGCAGGGGACTTGGCGAGCAGTACTTC. Amino acids: CASRGLGEQYF.

The V and J genes are TRBV24-1 and TRBJ2-2, with D possibly matching TRBD2 (6 bases). CDR3 length: 16 amino acids. Germline CDR1 KGHDR, CDR2 SFDVKD. The ends were cut back, 4 bases at V and 1 base at J, with 12 bases in the middle. The CDR3 DNA reads as TGTGCCACCAGTGAAGTGCTAGCGTTGAACACCGGGGAGCTGTTTTTT. Translating gives CATSEVLALNTGELFF.

CDR3 in amino acids: CSARERTGVEKLFF. The CDR3, as DNA: TGCAGTGCTAGAGAAAGGACAGGGGTTGAAAAACTGTTTTTT. The chain is built from TRBV20-1 and TRBJ1-4; TRBD1 matches 9 bases. Germline CDR1 reads DFQATT; CDR2 reads SNEGSKA (reference sequence). The length of the CDR3 is 14 residues. V was clipped by 0 bases and J by 7 bases; unmatched bases: 3.

This clonotype was recorded once. The CDR3 DNA reads TGTGCCAGCAGCCCGGGACTAGCGGGAGTGAGCTCCTACAATGAGCAGTTCTTC. Translation: CASSPGLAGVSSYNEQFF. V is TRBV7-6 and J is TRBJ2-1; 14 nucleotides match TRBD2. The V and J ends lost 5 bases and 0 bases, in that order; junction bases with no gene match: 6. CDR1 SGHVS and CDR2 FNYEAQ come from the germline V gene. CDR3 length: 18 residues.